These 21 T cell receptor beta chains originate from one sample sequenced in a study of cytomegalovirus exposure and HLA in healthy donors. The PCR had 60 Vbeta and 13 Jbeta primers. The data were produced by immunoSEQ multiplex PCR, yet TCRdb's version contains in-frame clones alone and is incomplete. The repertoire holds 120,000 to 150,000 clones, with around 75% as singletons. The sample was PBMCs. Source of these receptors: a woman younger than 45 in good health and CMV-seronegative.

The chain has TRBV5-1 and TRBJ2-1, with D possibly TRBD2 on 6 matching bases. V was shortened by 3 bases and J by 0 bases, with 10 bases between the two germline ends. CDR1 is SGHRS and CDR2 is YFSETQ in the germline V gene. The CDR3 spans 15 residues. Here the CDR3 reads CASSYGGSSYNEQFF. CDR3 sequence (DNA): TGCGCCAGCAGCTACGGGGGAAGCTCCTACAATGAGCAGTTCTTC.

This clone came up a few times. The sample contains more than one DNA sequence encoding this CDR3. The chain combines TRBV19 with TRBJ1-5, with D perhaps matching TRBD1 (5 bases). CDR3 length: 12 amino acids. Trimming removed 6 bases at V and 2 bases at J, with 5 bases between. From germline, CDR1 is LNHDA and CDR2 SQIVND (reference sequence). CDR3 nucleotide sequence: TGTGCCAGTAGAGGGGGCAATCAGCCCCAGCATTTT. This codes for CASRGGNQPQHF.

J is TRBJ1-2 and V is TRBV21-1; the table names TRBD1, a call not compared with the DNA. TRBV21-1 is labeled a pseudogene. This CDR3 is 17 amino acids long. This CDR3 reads CASSARDRGHRDRGYTF. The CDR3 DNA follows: TGTGCCAGCAGCGCCCGGGACAGGGGACATAGGGATCGTGGCTACACCTTC.

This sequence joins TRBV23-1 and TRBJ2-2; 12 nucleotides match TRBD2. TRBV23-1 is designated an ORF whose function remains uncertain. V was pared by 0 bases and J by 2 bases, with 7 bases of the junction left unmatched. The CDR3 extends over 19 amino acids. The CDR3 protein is CASSQSRLAGGHNTGELFF. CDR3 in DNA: TGCGCCAGCAGTCAATCCCGGCTAGCGGGGGGGCATAACACCGGGGAGCTGTTTTTT.

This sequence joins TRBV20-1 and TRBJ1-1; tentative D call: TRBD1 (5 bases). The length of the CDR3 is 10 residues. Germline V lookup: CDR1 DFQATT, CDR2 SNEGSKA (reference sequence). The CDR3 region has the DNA TGCAGGGGGGGGAACACTGAAGCTTTCTTT. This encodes CRGGNTEAFF.

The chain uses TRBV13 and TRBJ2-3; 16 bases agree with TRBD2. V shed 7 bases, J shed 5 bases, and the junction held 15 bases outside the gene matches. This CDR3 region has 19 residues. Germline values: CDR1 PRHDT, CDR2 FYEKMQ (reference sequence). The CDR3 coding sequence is TGTGCCAGCACTCTAGGGGGGACTAGCGGGAGGGCGCGTGAAGATACGCAGTATTTT. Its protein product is CASTLGGTSGRAREDTQYF. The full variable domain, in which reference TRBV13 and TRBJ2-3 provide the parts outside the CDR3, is AAGVIQSPRHLIKEKRETATLKCYPIPRHDTVYWYQQGPGQDPQFLISFYEKMQSDKGSIPDRFSAQQFSDYHSELNMSSLELGDSALYFCASTLGGTSGRAREDTQYFGPGTRLTVL.

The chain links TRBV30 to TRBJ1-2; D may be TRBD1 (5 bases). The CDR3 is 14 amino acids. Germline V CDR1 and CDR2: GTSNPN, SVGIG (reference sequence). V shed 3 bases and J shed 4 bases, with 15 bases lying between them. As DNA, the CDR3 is TGTGCCTGGAGGTCGGGACTTAGAATCTATGGCTACACCTTC. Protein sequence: CAWRSGLRIYGYTF. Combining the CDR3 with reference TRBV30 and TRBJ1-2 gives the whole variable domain SQTIHQWPATLVQPVGSPLSLECTVEGTSNPNLYWYRQAAGRGLQLLFYSVGIGQISSEVPQNLSASRPQDRQFILSSKKLLLSDSGFYLCAWRSGLRIYGYTFGSGTRLTVV.

The CDR3 is CASSSDRATEAFF. Here the CDR3 DNA reads TGTGCCAGCAGCTCGGACAGGGCCACTGAAGCTTTCTTT. The rearrangement joins TRBV7-3 to TRBJ1-1; 8 positions match TRBD1. The CDR3 covers 13 residues. Trimming cost V 4 bases and J 4 bases; bases outside gene matches: 2. The V gene's germline CDR1 is SGHTA and CDR2 FQGTGA.

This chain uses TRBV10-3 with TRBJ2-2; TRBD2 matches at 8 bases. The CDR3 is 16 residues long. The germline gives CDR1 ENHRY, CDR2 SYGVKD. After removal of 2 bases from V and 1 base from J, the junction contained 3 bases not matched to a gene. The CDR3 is CAISEGLAMNTGELFF. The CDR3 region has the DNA TGTGCCATCAGTGAGGGACTAGCCATGAACACCGGGGAGCTGTTTTTT.

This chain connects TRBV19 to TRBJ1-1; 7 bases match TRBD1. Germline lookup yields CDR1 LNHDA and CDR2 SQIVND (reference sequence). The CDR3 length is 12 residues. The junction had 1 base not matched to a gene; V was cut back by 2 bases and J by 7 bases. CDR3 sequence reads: CASSIRTGEAFF. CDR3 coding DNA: TGTGCCAGTAGTATAAGGACAGGTGAAGCTTTCTTT.

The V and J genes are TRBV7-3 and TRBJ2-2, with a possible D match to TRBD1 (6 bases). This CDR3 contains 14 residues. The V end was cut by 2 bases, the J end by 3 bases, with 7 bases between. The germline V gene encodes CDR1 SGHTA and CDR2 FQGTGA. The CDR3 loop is CASSLQGYTGELFF. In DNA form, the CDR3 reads TGTGCCAGCAGCTTACAGGGGTACACCGGGGAGCTGTTTTTT.

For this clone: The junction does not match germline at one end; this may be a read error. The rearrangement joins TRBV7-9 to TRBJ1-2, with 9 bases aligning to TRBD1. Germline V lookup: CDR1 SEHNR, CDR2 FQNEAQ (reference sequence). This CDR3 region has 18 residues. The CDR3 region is CSSSLGPGQGRLYYGYTF. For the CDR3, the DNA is TGTTCCAGCAGCTTAGGTCCGGGACAGGGCCGTTTGTACTATGGCTACACCTTC.

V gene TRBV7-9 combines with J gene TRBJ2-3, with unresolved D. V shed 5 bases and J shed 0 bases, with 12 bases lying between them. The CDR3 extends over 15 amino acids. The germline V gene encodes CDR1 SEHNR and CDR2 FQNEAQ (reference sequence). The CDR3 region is CASSMTQHSTDTQYF. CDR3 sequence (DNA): TGTGCCAGCAGCATGACACAGCATAGCACAGATACGCAGTATTTT.

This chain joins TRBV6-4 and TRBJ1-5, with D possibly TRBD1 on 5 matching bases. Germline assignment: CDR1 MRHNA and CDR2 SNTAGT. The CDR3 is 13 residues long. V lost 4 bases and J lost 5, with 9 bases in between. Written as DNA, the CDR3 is TGTGCCAGCAGTGTTGAAGGGGATCAGCCCCAGCATTTT. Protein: CASSVEGDQPQHF.

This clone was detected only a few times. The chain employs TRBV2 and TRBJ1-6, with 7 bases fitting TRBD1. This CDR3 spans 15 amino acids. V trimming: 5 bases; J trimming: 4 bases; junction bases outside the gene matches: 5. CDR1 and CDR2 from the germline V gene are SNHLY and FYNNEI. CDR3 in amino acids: CASSRSGGYNSPLHF. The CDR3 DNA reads TGTGCCAGCAGTCGGTCAGGGGGTTATAATTCACCCCTCCACTTT.

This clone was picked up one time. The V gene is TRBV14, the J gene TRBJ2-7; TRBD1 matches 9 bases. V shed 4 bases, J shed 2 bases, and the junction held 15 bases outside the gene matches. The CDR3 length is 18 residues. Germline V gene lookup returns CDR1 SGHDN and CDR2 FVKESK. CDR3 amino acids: CASSRRFGGQGRAYEQYF. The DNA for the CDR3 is TGTGCCAGCAGCCGGAGGTTCGGGGGACAGGGAAGGGCCTACGAGCAGTACTTC.

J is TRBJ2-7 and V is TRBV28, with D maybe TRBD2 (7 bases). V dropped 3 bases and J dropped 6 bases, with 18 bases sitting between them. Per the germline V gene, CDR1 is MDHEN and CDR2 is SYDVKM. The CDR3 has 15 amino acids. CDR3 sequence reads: CASSFTRGAVSEQYF. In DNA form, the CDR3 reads TGTGCCAGCAGTTTTACACGGGGGGCCGTCTCCGAGCAGTACTTC.

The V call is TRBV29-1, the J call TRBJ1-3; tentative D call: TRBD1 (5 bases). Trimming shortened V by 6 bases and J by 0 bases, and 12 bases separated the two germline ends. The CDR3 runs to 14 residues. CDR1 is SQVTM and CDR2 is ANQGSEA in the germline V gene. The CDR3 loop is CSVAGGYSGNTIYF. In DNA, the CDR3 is TGCAGCGTGGCGGGGGGATACTCTGGAAACACCATATATTTT.

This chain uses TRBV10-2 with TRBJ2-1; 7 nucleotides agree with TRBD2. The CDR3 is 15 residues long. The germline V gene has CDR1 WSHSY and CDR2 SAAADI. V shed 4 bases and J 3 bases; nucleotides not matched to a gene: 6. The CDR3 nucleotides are TGCGCCAGCAGTGTAAAGCGGGACTACTACAATGAGCAGTTCTTC. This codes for CASSVKRDYYNEQFF.

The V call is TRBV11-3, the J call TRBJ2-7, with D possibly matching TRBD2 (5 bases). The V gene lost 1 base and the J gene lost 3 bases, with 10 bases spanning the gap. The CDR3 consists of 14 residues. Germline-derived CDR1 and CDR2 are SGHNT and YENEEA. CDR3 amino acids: CASSLGPGYYEQYF. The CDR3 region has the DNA TGTGCCAGCAGCTTAGGTCCGGGGTACTACGAGCAGTACTTC. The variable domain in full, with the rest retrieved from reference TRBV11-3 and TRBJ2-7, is EAGVVQSPRYKIIEKKQPVAFWCNPISGHNTLYWYLQNLGQGPELLIRYENEEAVDDSQLPKDRFSAERLKGVDSTLKIQPAELGDSAVYLCASSLGPGYYEQYFGPGTRLTVT.

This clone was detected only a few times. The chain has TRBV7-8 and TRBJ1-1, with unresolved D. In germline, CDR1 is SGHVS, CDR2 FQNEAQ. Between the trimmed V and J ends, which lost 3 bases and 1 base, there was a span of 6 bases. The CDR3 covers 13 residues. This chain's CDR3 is CASSLEGNTEAFF. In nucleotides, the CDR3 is TGTGCCAGCAGCTTGGAGGGGAACACTGAAGCTTTCTTT.